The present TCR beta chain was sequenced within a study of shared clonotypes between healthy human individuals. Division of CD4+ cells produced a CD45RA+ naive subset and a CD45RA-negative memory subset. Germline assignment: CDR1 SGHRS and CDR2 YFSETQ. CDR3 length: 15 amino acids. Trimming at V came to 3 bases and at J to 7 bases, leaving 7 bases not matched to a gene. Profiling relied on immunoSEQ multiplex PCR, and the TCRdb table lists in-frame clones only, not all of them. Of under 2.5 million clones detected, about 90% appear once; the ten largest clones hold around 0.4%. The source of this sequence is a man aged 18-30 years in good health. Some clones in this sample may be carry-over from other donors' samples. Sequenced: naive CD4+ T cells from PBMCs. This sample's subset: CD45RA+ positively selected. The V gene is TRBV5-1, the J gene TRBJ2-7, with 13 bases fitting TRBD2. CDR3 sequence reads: CASSSELAGGQEQYF. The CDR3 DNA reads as TGCGCCAGCAGCTCTGAACTAGCGGGAGGGCAAGAGCAGTACTTC. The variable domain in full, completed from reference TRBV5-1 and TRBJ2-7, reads KAGVTQTPRYLIKTRGQQVTLSCSPISGHRSVSWYQQTPGQGLQFLFEYFSETQRNKGNFPGRFSGRQFSNSRSEMNVSTLELGDSALYLCASSSELAGGQEQYFGPGTRLTVT.